The T cell receptor (beta chain) under discussion was sequenced for a study of esophageal squamous cell carcinoma under preoperative chemotherapy. A single record per CDR3 protein comes from TCRdb applying MiXCR to the PCR reads. The table shows around 9,000 distinct CDR3 sequences, with over 40% occurring only once. This CDR3 has 14 amino acids. Germline CDR1 reads SGHAT; CDR2 reads FQNNGV. Sample time point: after preoperative PTX-NDP chemotherapy. The rearrangement links TRBV11-2 to TRBJ2-4; the D gene is possibly TRBD1 (6 bases). Gene TRBJ2-3 matches the end of the DNA better, so the J call may be wrong. The sample was taken from a patient given preoperative chemotherapy. This sequence originates from a human donor with esophageal squamous cell carcinoma. The donor label of this sample is uncertain. CDR3 amino acids: CASRGVGHKDTQYF. The CDR3 bases are TGTGCCAGCAGGGGGGTGGGACACAAAGACACTCAGTATTTT.